This TCR beta chain derives from a study of T cells expressing NK-cell markers. Across the whole study: In the group of eight sequenced donors, seven were HCMV-seropositive and one was seronegative.

On this clonotype itself: What it binds is unknown.

The CDR3 loop spans 15 amino acids. The germline gives CDR1 MGHRA, CDR2 YSYEKL. Study-wide results and caveats: The HCMV specificity of the expanded NKG2C+ T cell clones stayed unresolved. Dominant NKG2C+ clonotypes accounted for roughly 1.0-7.0% of CD8+ T cells in about 6 donors. Several donors' CD3+CD56-NKG2C+ cells were dominated by the same clonotypes.

TCRdb reanalyzed the 5' RACE reads and collapses them to one entry per CDR3 protein, without DNA. This table lists 400,000 or so distinct CDR3 sequences. The origin of this receptor is a woman aged 50 to 60 in good health. Sample: blood T cells: a sorted CD56 or NKG2C T cell subset, CD4+ or CD8+ T cells, or bulk PBMC T cells (not recorded which). J is TRBJ2-3 and V is TRBV4-1; TCRdb gives TRBD2 as the D gene, but with no DNA this cannot be confirmed. The CDR3 here is CASSPFGLALDTQYF.